This T cell receptor beta chain emerged from a study of beta chain features in type 1 diabetes. Deletions cut 2 bases from V and 6 bases from J, with 14 bases between. The CDR3 length is 15 residues. CDR1 is MNHNY, CDR2 SVGAGI, per germline (reference sequence). All of the isolated RNA was reverse transcribed, so expressed TCRB transcripts were sequenced. Data came from immunoSEQ multiplex PCR; TCRdb stores just in-frame clones and leaves some out. The table includes 970,000 or so clones, roughly 15% detected once. The authors obtained over 98% purity in all sorted populations. The chain links TRBV6-6 to TRBJ2-4; D remains ambiguous. This TCR was recovered from a woman under 30 in good health. Material: naive CD4+ T cells from blood. As DNA, the CDR3 is TGTGCCAGCAGTTACGGGCTTCCGGCTTCAAACATTCAGTACTTC. This translates into CASSYGLPASNIQYF.